This T cell receptor beta chain derives from a study of blood T cell repertoires in COVID-19. As for the study in general: Material from acute and convalescent COVID-19 was sourced from the United States, Italy and Spain.

Original data processing: Counts of nucleated cells, estimated from reference gene primer amplification, were obtained. Data came from immunoSEQ multiplex PCR; TCRdb stores just in-frame clones and leaves some out. V and J calls plus clone size are reproduced from that table; the DNA served to infer D and trimming. The repertoire holds roughly 18,000 clones, about 90% seen once, with more than 3.5% in the top ten. Germline assignment: CDR1 SGHDT and CDR2 YYEEEE. The CDR3 extends over 15 amino acids. The ends lost 3 bases at V and 4 bases at J; junction bases unmatched: 8. The chain couples TRBV5-6 to TRBJ2-7; 9 positions agree with TRBD1. The TCR comes from a human donor in a cohort sampled during active COVID-19. The sequenced sample consisted of peripheral blood. In DNA form, the CDR3 reads TGTGCCAGCAGCTCATTCCGGGACAGGGAATACGAGCAGTACGTC. It yields the protein CASSSFRDREYEQYV.